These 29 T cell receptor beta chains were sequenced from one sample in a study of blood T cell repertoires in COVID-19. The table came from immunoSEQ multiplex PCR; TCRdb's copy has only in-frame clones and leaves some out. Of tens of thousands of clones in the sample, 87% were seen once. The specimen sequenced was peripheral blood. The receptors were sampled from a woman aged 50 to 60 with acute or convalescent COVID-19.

As DNA, the CDR3 is TGCGCCAGCAGTGAGTCCCACAGGGGTTCGAATTCACCCCTCCACTTT. Translating it yields CASSESHRGSNSPLHF. The J gene is TRBJ1-6, the V gene TRBV10-2, with 7 bases aligning to TRBD1. The V and J ends lost 0 bases and 7 bases, in that order; junction bases with no gene match: 6. Germline V CDR1 and CDR2: WSHSY, SAAADI. There are 16 residues in the CDR3.

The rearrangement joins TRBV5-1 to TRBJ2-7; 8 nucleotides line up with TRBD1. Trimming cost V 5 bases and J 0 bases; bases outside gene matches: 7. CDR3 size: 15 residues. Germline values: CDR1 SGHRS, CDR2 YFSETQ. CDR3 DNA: TGCGCCAGCAGGGGACAAGACAGGGGCTCCTACGAGCAGTACTTC. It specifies CASRGQDRGSYEQYF.

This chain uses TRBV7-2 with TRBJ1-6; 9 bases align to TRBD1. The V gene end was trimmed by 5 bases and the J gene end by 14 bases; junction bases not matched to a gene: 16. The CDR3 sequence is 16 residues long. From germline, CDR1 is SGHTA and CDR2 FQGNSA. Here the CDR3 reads CASSANQGQGPLTLHF. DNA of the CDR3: TGTGCCAGCAGCGCTAATCAGGGACAGGGCCCCCTGACCCTCCACTTT. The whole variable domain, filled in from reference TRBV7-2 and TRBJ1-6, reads GAGVSQSPSNKVTEKGKDVELRCDPISGHTALYWYRQSLGQGLEFLIYFQGNSAPDKSGLPSDRFSAERTGGSVSTLTIQRTQQEDSAVYLCASSANQGQGPLTLHFGNGTRLTVT.

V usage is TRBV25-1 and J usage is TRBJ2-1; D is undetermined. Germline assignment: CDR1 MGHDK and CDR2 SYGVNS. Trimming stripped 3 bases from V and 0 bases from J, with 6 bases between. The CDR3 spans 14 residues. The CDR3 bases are TGTGCCAGCAGTGAGCGGAGCTCCTACAATGAGCAGTTCTTC. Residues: CASSERSSYNEQFF.

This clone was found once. CDR3 residues: CASSLEASGRGEQFF. In DNA, the CDR3 is TGCGCCAGCAGCTTGGAGGCTAGCGGGAGGGGGGAGCAGTTCTTC. The chain links TRBV5-1 to TRBJ2-1; 12 bases are a match to TRBD2. The V segment lost 0 bases and the J segment 10 bases; nucleotides outside the gene matches: 5. The CDR3 has 15 residues. CDR1 and CDR2 from the germline V gene are SGHRS and YFSETQ.

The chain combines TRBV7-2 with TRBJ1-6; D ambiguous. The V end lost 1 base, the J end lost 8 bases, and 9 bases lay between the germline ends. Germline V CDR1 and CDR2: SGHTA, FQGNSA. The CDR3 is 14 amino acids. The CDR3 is CASSLDAGYSPLHF. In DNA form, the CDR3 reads TGTGCCAGCAGCTTAGACGCGGGTTATTCACCCCTCCACTTT.

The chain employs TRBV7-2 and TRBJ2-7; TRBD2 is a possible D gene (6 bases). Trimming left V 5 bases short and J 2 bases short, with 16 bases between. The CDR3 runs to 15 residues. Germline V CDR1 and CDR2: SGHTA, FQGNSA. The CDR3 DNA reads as TGTGCCAGCAGCCCCCCCCGGGACTCCCCCTACGAGCAGTACTTC. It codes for CASSPPRDSPYEQYF.

CDR3 bases: TGTGCCAGCAGCCCAGGAGGGGAAAACATTCAGTACTTC. Translation: CASSPGGENIQYF. V is TRBV12-3 or TRBV12-4 and J is TRBJ2-4; tentative D call: TRBD2 (6 bases). The CDR3 consists of 13 residues. V was pared by 6 bases and J by 5 bases, with 11 bases between.

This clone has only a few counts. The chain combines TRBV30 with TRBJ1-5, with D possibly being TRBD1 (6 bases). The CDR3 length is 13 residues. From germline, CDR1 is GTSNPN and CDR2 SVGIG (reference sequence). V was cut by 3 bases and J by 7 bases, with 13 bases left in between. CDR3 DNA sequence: TGTGCCTGGAGCGCTCAGGGGAAGCAGCCCCAGCATTTT. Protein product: CAWSAQGKQPQHF.

Here the CDR3 DNA reads TGTGCCAGCAGGACAGGGCCTAACTATGGCTACACCTTC. Its translation is CASRTGPNYGYTF. The V call is TRBV28, the J call TRBJ1-2; TRBD1 aligns across 7 bases. After removal of 6 bases from V and 0 bases from J, the junction contained 1 base not matched to a gene. Germline lookup yields CDR1 MDHEN and CDR2 SYDVKM. The CDR3 has 13 residues.

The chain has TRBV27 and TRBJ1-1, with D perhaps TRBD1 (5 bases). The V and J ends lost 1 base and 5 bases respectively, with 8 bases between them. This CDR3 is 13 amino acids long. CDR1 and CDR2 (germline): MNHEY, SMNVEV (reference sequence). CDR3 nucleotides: TGTGCCAGCAGTTTATTAAGGGGAACTGAAGCTTTCTTT. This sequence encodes CASSLLRGTEAFF.

The CDR3 DNA reads as TGTGCCAGCAGCCCGGGGGGGGGTTCACCCCTCCACTTT. Protein sequence: CASSPGGGSPLHF. This chain uses TRBV7-3 with TRBJ1-6; D perhaps matches TRBD1 (5 bases). V lost 5 bases to trimming and J lost 9 bases, with 11 bases between them. Looked up from germline, CDR1 is SGHTA and CDR2 is FQGTGA. The CDR3 is made up of 13 amino acids.

The chain's CDR3 is CASSDTTGYNEQFF. The CDR3 nucleotides are TGCGCCAGCAGCGATACAACAGGCTACAATGAGCAGTTCTTC. The chain is built from TRBV5-1 and TRBJ2-1, with a possible D match to TRBD1 (5 bases). The CDR3 is 14 amino acids. Germline V CDR1 and CDR2: SGHRS, YFSETQ. The V end was cut by 4 bases, the J end by 3 bases, with 11 bases between.

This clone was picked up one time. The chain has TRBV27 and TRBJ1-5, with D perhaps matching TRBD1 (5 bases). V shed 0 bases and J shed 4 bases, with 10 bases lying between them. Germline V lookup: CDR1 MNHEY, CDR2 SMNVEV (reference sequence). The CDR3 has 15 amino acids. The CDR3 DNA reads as TGTGCCAGCAGTTTATCGGGGCGACCTAATCAGCCCCAGCATTTT. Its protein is CASSLSGRPNQPQHF.

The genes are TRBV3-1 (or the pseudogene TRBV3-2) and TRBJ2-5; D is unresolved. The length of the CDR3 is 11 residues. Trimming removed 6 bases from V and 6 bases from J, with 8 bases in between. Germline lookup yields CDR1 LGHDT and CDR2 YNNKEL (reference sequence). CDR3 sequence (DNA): TGTGCCAGCAGTCAGTCTCAGACCCAGTACTTC. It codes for CASSQSQTQYF.

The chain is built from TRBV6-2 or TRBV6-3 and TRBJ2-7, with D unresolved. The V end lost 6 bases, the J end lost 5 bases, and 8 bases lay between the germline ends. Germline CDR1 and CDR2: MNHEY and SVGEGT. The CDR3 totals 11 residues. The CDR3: CASSRLDEQYF. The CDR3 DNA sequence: TGTGCCAGCAGCCGACTGGACGAGCAGTACTTC.

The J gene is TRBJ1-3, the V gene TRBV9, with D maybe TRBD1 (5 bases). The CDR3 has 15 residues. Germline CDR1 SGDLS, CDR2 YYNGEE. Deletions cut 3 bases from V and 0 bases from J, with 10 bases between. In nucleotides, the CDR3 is TGTGCCAGCAGCGCACAGGTATACTCTGGAAACACCATATATTTT. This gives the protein CASSAQVYSGNTIYF. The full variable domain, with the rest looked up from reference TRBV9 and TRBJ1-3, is DSGVTQTPKHLITATGQRVTLRCSPRSGDLSVYWYQQSLDQGLQFLIQYYNGEERAKGNILERFSAQQFPDLHSELNLSSLELGDSALYFCASSAQVYSGNTIYFGEGSWLTVV.

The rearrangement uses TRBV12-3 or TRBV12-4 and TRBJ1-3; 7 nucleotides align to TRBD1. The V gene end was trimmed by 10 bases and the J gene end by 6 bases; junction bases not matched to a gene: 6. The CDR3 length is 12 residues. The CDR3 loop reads CATRGLENTIYF. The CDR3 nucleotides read TGTGCCACAAGGGGGCTTGAAAACACCATATATTTT.

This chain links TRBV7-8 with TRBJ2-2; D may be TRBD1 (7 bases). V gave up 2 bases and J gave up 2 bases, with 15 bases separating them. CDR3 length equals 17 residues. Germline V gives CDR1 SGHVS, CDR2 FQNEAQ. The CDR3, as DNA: TGTGCCAGCAGCTTATGGCAGGGGGGTGGAAACACCGGGGAGCTGTTTTTT. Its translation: CASSLWQGGGNTGELFF.

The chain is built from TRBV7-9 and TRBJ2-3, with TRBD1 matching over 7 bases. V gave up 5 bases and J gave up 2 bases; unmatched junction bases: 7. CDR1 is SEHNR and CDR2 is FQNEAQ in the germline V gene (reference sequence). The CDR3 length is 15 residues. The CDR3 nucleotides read TGTGCCAGCAGCACGGGACAGTTACCCACAGATACGCAGTATTTT. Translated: CASSTGQLPTDTQYF.

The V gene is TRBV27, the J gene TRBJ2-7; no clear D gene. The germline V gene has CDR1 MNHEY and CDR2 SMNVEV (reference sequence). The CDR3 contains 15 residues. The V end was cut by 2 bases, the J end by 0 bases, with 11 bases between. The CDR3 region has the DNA TGTGCCAGCAGTTTAATGGCAGGTCTCTCCTACGAGCAGTACTTC. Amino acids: CASSLMAGLSYEQYF.

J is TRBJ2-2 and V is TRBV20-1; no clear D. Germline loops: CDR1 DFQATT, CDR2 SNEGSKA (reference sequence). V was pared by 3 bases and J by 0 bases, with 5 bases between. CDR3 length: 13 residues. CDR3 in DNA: TGCAGTGCTAGTTCAGCGAACACCGGGGAGCTGTTTTTT. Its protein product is CSASSANTGELFF.

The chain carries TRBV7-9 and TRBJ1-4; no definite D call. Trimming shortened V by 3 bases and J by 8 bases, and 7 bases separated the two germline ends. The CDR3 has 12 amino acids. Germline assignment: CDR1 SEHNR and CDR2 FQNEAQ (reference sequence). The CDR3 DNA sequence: TGTGCCAGCAGCTTGGAGGGAGAAAAACTGTTTTTT. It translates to CASSLEGEKLFF.

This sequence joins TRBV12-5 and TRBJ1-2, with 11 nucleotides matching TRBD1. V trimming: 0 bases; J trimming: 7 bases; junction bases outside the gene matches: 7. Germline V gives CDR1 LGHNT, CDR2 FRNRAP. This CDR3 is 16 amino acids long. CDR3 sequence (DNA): TGTGCTAGTGGTTTGGTACCGGACAGGGGGCTAAGTGGCTACACCTTC. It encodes CASGLVPDRGLSGYTF.

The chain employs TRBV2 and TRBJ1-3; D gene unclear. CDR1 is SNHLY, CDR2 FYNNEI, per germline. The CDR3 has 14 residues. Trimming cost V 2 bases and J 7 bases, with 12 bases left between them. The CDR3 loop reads CASSELGIWNTIYF. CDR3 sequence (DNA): TGTGCCAGCAGTGAATTGGGCATCTGGAACACCATATATTTT.

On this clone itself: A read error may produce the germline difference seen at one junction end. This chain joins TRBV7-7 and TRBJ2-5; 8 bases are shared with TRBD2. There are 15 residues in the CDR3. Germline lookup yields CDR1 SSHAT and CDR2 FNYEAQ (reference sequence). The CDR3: CASSPSGGAGETQYF. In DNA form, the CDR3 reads TGTGCTAGCAGCCCTTCGGGAGGGGCGGGAGAGACCCAGTACTTC.

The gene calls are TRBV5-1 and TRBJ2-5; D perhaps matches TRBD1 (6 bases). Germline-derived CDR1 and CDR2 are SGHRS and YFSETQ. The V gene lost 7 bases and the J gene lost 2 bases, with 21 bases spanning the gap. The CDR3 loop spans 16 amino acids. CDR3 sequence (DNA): TGCGCCAGCGAAATGATCCCGGGACAACGTCAAGAGACCCAGTACTTC. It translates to CASEMIPGQRQETQYF.

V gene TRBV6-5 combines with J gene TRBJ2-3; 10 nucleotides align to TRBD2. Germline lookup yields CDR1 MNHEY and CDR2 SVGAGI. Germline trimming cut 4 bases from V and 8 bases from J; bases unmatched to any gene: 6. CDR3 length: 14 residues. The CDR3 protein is CASSSSGGYGTQYF. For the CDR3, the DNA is TGTGCCAGCAGTTCTAGCGGGGGCTACGGTACGCAGTATTTT.

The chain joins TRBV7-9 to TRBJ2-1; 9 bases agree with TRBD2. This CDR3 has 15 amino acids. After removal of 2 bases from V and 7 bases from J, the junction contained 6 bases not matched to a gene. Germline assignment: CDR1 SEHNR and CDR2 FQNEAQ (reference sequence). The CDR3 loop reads CASSLRGGAGNEQFF. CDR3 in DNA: TGTGCCAGCAGCTTACGCGGGGGGGCCGGAAATGAGCAGTTCTTC.